This TCR beta chain was captured in a study of T cell repertoires in cytomegalovirus infection. Across the whole study: Public TCR beta signatures were indicative of both CMV infection and a matching HLA type.

A note on this clonotype: The antigen is not known.

There are 16 residues in the CDR3. Germline assignment: CDR1 SGHRS and CDR2 YFSETQ. Trimming took off 4 bases at V and 0 bases at J, with 15 bases between the two ends. In TCRdb, the reads were re-called with MiXCR into one record per CDR3 protein. The sample yields about 530,000 distinct CDR3 sequences, about 26% seen once. Study conclusions and caveats: The ex vivo response showed dominance by HLA-C-restricted CMV-specific TCR beta clonotypes. Adding up the frequency of public TCR beta families identified people who carried CMV plus the relevant HLA.

The specimen sequenced was PBMCs. The J gene is TRBJ2-3, the V gene TRBV5-1; tentative D call: TRBD1 (6 bases). This sequence originates from a human donor in good health (CMV status not recorded). Some clones in this sample may be carry-over from other donors' samples. The CDR3 DNA follows: TGCGCCAGCAGCCTTCCCCCGGGACACAGCACAGATACGCAGTATTTT. Its protein product is CASSLPPGHSTDTQYF.